The T cell receptor (beta chain) described here comes from a study of T cell responses to AZD1222 COVID-19 vaccine. Study results and limitations: Sampling that yielded the repertoires occurred only after the peak T cell response. As reported, nearly half of all spike-specific TCRs target variant regions that are unmutated. Following two doses of AZD1222, Spike-specific TCR breadth and depth rose. Among the donors, most were white British and more were female, and clonal diversity was possibly underestimated.

Clones were sequenced by immunoSEQ multiplex PCR, and TCRdb holds only the in-frame ones, with some missing. In the table there are some 80,000 clones, about nine tenths of which are singletons. V was clipped by 5 bases and J by 4 bases, with 11 bases between them. CDR3 length: 14 residues. The germline V gene encodes CDR1 SGHVS and CDR2 FQNEAQ. Regarding this clone: Its specificity is not known.

The TCR originated in an adult who received the AZD1222 COVID-19 vaccine. The rearrangement links TRBV7-8 to TRBJ1-4, with D possibly being TRBD1 (5 bases). The sample was peripheral blood, taken 28 days after the second AZD1222 dose. CDR3 in DNA: TGTGCCAGCAGCCGGACGGGGGTTAATGAAAAACTGTTTTTT. Protein product: CASSRTGVNEKLFF.